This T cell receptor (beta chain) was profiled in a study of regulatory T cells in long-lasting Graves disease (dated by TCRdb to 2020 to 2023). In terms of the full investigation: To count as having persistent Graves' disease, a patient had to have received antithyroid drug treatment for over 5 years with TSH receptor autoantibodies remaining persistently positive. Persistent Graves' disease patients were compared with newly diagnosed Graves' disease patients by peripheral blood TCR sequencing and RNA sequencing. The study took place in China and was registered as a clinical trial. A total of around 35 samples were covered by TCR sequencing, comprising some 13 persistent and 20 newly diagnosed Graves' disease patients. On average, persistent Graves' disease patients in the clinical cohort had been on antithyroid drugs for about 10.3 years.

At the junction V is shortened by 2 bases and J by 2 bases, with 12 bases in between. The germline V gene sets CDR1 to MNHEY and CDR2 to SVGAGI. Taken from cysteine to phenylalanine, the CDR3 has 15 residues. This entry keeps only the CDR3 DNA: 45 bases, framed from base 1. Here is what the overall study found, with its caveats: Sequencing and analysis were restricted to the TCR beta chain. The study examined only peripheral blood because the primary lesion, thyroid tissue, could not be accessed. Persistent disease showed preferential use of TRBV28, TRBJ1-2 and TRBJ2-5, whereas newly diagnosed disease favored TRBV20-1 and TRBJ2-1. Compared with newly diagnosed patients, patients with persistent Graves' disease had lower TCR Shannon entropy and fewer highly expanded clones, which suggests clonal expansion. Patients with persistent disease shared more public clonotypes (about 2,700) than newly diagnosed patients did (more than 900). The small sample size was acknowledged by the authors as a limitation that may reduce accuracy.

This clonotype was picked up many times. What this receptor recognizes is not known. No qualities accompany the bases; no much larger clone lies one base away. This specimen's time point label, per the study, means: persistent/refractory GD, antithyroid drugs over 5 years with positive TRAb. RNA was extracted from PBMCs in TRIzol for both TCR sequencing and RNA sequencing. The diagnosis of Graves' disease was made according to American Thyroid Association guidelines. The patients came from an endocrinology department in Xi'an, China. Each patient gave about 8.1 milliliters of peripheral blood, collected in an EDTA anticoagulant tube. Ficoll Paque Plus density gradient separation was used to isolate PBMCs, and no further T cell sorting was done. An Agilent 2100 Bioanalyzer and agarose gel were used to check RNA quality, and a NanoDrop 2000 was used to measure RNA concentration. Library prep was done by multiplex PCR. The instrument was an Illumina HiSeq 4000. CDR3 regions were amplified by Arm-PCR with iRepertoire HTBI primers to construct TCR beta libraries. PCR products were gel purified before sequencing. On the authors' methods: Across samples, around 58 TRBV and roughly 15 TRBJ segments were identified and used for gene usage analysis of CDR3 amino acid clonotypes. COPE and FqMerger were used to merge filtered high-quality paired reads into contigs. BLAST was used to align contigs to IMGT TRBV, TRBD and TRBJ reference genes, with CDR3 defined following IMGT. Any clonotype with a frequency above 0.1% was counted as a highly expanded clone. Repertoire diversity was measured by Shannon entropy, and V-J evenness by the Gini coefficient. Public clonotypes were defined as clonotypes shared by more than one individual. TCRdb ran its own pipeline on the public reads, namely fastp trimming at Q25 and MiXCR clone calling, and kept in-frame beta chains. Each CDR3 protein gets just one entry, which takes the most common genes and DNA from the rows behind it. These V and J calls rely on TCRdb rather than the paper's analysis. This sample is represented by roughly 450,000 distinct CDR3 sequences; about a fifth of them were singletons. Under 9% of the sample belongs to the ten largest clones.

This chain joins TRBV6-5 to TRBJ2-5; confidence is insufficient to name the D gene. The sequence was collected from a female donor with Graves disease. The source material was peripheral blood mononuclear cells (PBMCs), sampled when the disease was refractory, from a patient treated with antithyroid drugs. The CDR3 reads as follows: CASSYRKGRQETQYF. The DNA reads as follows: TGTGCCAGCAGTTACCGAAAGGGCCGACAAGAGACCCAGTACTTC.